This T cell receptor beta chain was identified during a study of naive and memory T cell subsets. Four PCR rounds used nested alpha and beta constant region primers plus the SP2 primer. From the 5' RACE reads, TCRdb called clonotypes with MiXCR, one entry per CDR3 protein. Of around 56,000 distinct CDR3 sequences listed, over 6% are singletons. The CDR3 runs to 16 residues. Germline CDR1 and CDR2: MNHEY and SMNVEV (reference sequence). V was pared by 6 bases and J by 6 bases, with 13 bases of the junction left unmatched. General study results and limits: Potentially, T cell activation and differentiation skew this RNA-based measurement.

The library had UMIs added by 3' ligation of an oligonucleotide to TCR cDNA. Whole blood, about 2.5 ml, came from adult healthy volunteers. Input was 1 to 1000 ng of DNase-treated total RNA without cell sorting. This clonotype showed up many times. Its antigen remains unidentified. The receptor was derived from a female donor in good health. J is TRBJ2-1 and V is TRBV27; 8 positions agree with TRBD1. CDR3 loop: CASRTGRQGFINEQFF. The CDR3 DNA follows: TGTGCCAGCAGGACTGGGAGACAGGGGTTTATCAATGAGCAGTTCTTC.